Listed below are T cell receptor beta chains from one sample, sequenced in a study of blood T cell repertoires in COVID-19. Only in-frame clones appear in the TCRdb table, and some are missing; sequencing was by immunoSEQ multiplex PCR. The table has about 220,000 clones, about 79% seen once. Input material: PBMCs or T cells enriched from blood (not recorded which). The receptor source for this set is a woman aged 60-75 years who had recovered from COVID-19. CDR3s include the opening cysteine and the closing phenylalanine or tryptophan. D genes are given only for firm matches. The size of a clone is reported for some rows only, either as once, few or many, or as a class for expanded clones.

v_gene,d_gene,j_gene,abundance,CDR3aa,CDR3nt
TRBV4-3,TRBD1,TRBJ2-7,.,CASSHGQGAYEQYF,TGCGCCAGCAGCCACGGACAGGGAGCCTACGAGCAGTACTTC
TRBV7-2,TRBD2,TRBJ2-3,once,CASSLHGGAEDTQYF,TGTGCCAGCAGCTTACACGGGGGGGCCGAAGATACGCAGTATTTT
TRBV7-2,.,TRBJ1-1,once,CASSLAGVNTEAFF,TGTGCCAGCAGCCTTGCCGGGGTTAACACTGAAGCTTTCTTT
TRBV7-8,TRBD1,TRBJ1-1,.,CASSPRTGGAFF,TGTGCCAGCAGCCCGCGGACAGGGGGAGCTTTCTTT
TRBV11-2,.,TRBJ1-2,.,CASTQGYSYGYTF,TGTGCCAGCACCCAGGGCTACTCCTATGGCTACACCTTC
TRBV2,TRBD1,TRBJ1-5,many,CASRTGVNQPQHF,TGTGCCAGCAGGACAGGGGTCAATCAGCCCCAGCATTTT
TRBV4-2,.,TRBJ2-5,.,CASSQSDRAPEGQYF,TGTGCCAGCAGCCAAAGCGACAGGGCCCCGGAGGGCCAGTACTTC
TRBV19,.,TRBJ1-1,few,CASSSRANTEAFF,TGTGCCAGTAGTAGCAGGGCGAACACTGAAGCTTTCTTT
TRBV30,TRBD2,TRBJ2-1,.,CAWSVGTSGRAGGEQFF,TGTGCCTGGAGCGTAGGGACTAGCGGGAGGGCCGGGGGTGAGCAGTTCTTC
TRBV4-1,.,TRBJ1-6,.,CASSQATYNSPLHF,TGCGCCAGCAGCCAGGCCACCTATAATTCACCCCTCCACTTT
TRBV29-1,TRBD1,TRBJ1-1,.,CSVRTGGNTEAFF,TGCAGCGTTAGGACAGGGGGCAACACTGAAGCTTTCTTT
TRBV18,TRBD1,TRBJ2-3,.,CASSPGQGTTDTQYF,TGTGCCAGCTCACCTGGACAGGGAACCACAGATACGCAGTATTTT
TRBV7-8,.,TRBJ1-2,.,CASSPLRSGSNYGYTF,TGTGCCAGCAGCCCCCTACGTTCAGGCTCGAACTATGGCTACACCTTC
TRBV30,TRBD1,TRBJ2-1,.,CAWSAQGYEQFF,TGTGCCTGGAGTGCACAGGGGTATGAGCAGTTCTTC
TRBV14,TRBD1,TRBJ2-1,.,CASSQPGTGRVNEQFF,TGTGCCAGCAGCCAACCTGGGACAGGGAGGGTCAATGAGCAGTTCTTC
TRBV7-8,.,TRBJ2-3,.,CASRQEDTQYF,TGTGCCAGCCGCCAGGAGGATACGCAGTATTTT
TRBV7-8,.,TRBJ2-3,.,CASSLVPQGTDTQYF,TGTGCCAGCAGCTTAGTCCCACAGGGCACAGATACGCAGTATTTT
TRBV6-6,.,TRBJ1-4,.,CASIDPRDEKLFF,TGTGCCAGCATCGACCCGAGGGATGAAAAACTGTTTTTT
TRBV19,.,TRBJ1-2,.,CASRLDAFAGYGYTF,TGTGCCAGTAGGCTAGACGCATTTGCTGGCTATGGCTACACCTTC
TRBV19,.,TRBJ1-4,.,CASRSGRGTNEKLFF,TGTGCCAGTAGGTCGGGGAGGGGCACTAATGAAAAACTGTTTTTT
TRBV7-8,.,TRBJ2-2,.,CASSSRQGSAGELFF,TGTGCCAGCAGCTCCCGGCAGGGGAGTGCCGGGGAGCTGTTTTTT
TRBV6-5,TRBD1,TRBJ2-5,.,CASSYGQGAGETQYF,TGTGCCAGCAGTTACGGGCAGGGGGCGGGAGAGACCCAGTACTTC
TRBV5-1,.,TRBJ1-4,.,CASSSSGGSATNEKLFF,TGCGCCAGCAGCTCCTCCGGGGGTAGTGCAACTAATGAAAAACTGTTTTTT
TRBV6-1,TRBD2,TRBJ2-5,.,CASSEGISGSLKTQYF,TGTGCCAGCAGTGAAGGGATTAGCGGGAGCCTCAAGACCCAGTACTTC
TRBV11-2,TRBD1,TRBJ2-2,.,CASSPGTATGELFF,TGTGCCAGCAGCCCCGGGACAGCCACCGGGGAGCTGTTTTTT
TRBV9,.,TRBJ2-2,.,CASSVGAGSVGELFF,TGTGCCAGCAGCGTAGGTGCGGGATCGGTCGGGGAGCTGTTTTTT
TRBV27,.,TRBJ1-1,.,CASRSPLKQGIGTEAFF,TGTGCCAGCAGGTCCCCCCTAAAACAGGGTATAGGTACTGAAGCTTTCTTT
TRBV5-1,TRBD2,TRBJ2-3,.,CASSLELAGGALGTDTQYF,TGCGCCAGCAGCTTGGAACTAGCGGGGGGTGCCCTTGGCACAGATACGCAGTATTTT
TRBV10-3,TRBD2,TRBJ2-3,.,CGTSGGQSTDTQYF,TGTGGGACTAGCGGGGGCCAGAGCACAGATACGCAGTATTTT
TRBV11-2,.,TRBJ2-5,.,CASSLQPWGAETQYF,TGTGCCAGCAGCTTACAGCCGTGGGGCGCGGAGACCCAGTACTTC
TRBV29-1,.,TRBJ1-1,.,CSVERDMNTEAFF,TGCAGCGTTGAAAGGGACATGAACACTGAAGCTTTCTTT
TRBV7-2,TRBD1,TRBJ1-2,few,CASSLAVGQNYGYTF,TGTGCCAGCAGCTTAGCTGTGGGACAGAACTATGGCTACACCTTC
TRBV19,.,TRBJ2-1,.,CASSAGGGYNEQFF,TGTGCCAGTAGTGCAGGGGGAGGCTACAATGAGCAGTTCTTC
TRBV6-2/TRBV6-3,.,TRBJ1-2,.,CASSYLQGGMEGYTF,TGTGCCAGCAGTTACCTCCAGGGTGGGATGGAGGGCTACACCTTC
TRBV5-1,.,TRBJ1-4,.,CASSWGDTTNEKLFF,TGCGCCAGCAGCTGGGGCGATACAACTAATGAAAAACTGTTTTTT
TRBV7-9,TRBD1,TRBJ2-1,.,CASSSDRGYNEQFF,TGTGCCAGCAGTTCAGACAGGGGGTACAATGAGCAGTTCTTC
TRBV9,TRBD1,TRBJ2-3,.,CASSPQTGGLDTQYF,TGTGCCAGCAGCCCCCAGACAGGGGGCTTGGATACGCAGTATTTT
TRBV19,TRBD1,TRBJ1-4,.,CASSTSRTGDLEKLFF,TGTGCCAGTAGTACTTCGAGGACAGGGGATCTGGAAAAACTGTTTTTT
TRBV27,TRBD1,TRBJ2-7,.,CASSRDRGQHEQYF,TGTGCCAGCAGCCGAGACAGGGGTCAACACGAGCAGTACTTC